Following are 25 T cell receptor beta chains from one sample sequenced in a study of T cell responses to AZD1222 COVID-19 vaccine (dated by TCRdb to about 2021). Read against the paper, the sample's time point label means: baseline before first vaccination. The receptor library was made with the immunoSEQ multiplex PCR assay. The immuneACCESS repertoire file appears here via TCRdb, limited to in-frame rearrangements. These files lack a portion of the clones; in checked studies, under half of the deficit traces to unresolved V genes, and the cause of the others is not known. The sample has about 160,000 clones on record, approximately 90% of them singletons. Under 5% of the sample is held by the ten biggest clonotypes. Material: peripheral blood, obtained on day 0 of AZD1222 vaccination. All receptors derive from an adult in good health.

This chain links TRBV6-1 with TRBJ1-2; D possibly corresponds to TRBD1 (5 bases). The CDR3 has 15 residues. Germline V gene data show CDR1 as MNHNS and CDR2 as SASEGT. Trimming shortened V by 2 bases and J by 6 bases, and 16 bases separated the two germline ends. The chain's CDR3 is CASSEPGFGSDGYTF. The CDR3 DNA reads TGTGCCAGCAGTGAACCAGGGTTTGGTAGTGATGGCTACACCTTC.

This clone was seen only a few times. The V gene is TRBV27, the J gene TRBJ1-1, with 8 positions matching TRBD1. Per germline, CDR1 MNHEY and CDR2 SMNVEV (reference sequence). The CDR3 totals 16 residues. The trim removed 3 bases at V and 0 bases at J, leaving 6 bases unmatched. The CDR3 region is CASSFLGTGLNTEAFF. CDR3 nucleotide sequence: TGTGCCAGCAGTTTTCTGGGGACAGGTCTGAACACTGAAGCTTTCTTT.

The V call is TRBV3-1 (or the pseudogene TRBV3-2), the J call TRBJ2-7; D uncertain. CDR1 is LGHDT, CDR2 YNNKEL, per germline (reference sequence). Trimming pared 9 bases from V and 7 bases from J, leaving 19 bases between. CDR3 length equals 13 residues. The CDR3 spells CASKERPLREQYF. CDR3 nucleotide sequence: TGTGCCAGTAAAGAGAGACCTTTACGAGAGCAGTACTTC.

A single count supports this clone. V usage is TRBV7-2 and J usage is TRBJ1-4; D is possibly TRBD1 (6 bases). Germline CDR1 is SGHTA and CDR2 is FQGNSA. Trimming shortened V by 5 bases and J by 4 bases, and 11 bases separated the two germline ends. The CDR3 has 14 residues. CDR3 in DNA: TGTGCCAGCAGCCCCGGACAGTATAATGAAAAACTGTTTTTT. Translated, it gives CASSPGQYNEKLFF.

The chain uses TRBV24-1 and TRBJ2-4; 9 bases agree with TRBD1. CDR3 size: 14 residues. Germline V CDR1 and CDR2: KGHDR, SFDVKD. The V and J ends lost 9 bases and 8 bases, in that order; junction bases with no gene match: 10. Written as DNA, the CDR3 is TGTGCCACCCCCGGATGGGACAGGGTGGACATTCAGTACTTC. Protein product: CATPGWDRVDIQYF.

This clone was observed once. The rearrangement joins TRBV7-9 to TRBJ2-7, with no clear D. This CDR3 contains 16 residues. The V gene's germline CDR1 is SEHNR and CDR2 FQNEAQ (reference sequence). V shed 3 bases and J shed 4 bases, with 19 bases lying between them. CDR3 loop: CASSFSPPKGGYEQYF. CDR3 DNA: TGTGCCAGCAGCTTTAGCCCCCCCAAGGGCGGATACGAGCAGTACTTC.

The CDR3: CAISESSGRAWGEQFF. CDR3 nucleotides: TGTGCCATCAGTGAGTCCAGCGGGAGGGCCTGGGGTGAGCAGTTCTTC. V gene TRBV10-3 combines with J gene TRBJ2-1, with 10 positions matching TRBD2. The germline gives CDR1 ENHRY, CDR2 SYGVKD. The CDR3 is 16 residues long. V was pared by 0 bases and J by 9 bases, with 8 bases of the junction left unmatched.

CDR3 DNA sequence: TGTGCCAGCAGCCCCGCCGGGACTACAGCCTACGAGCAGTACTTC. This codes for CASSPAGTTAYEQYF. This chain links TRBV6-5 with TRBJ2-7, with 7 nucleotides matching TRBD2. Germline V lookup: CDR1 MNHEY, CDR2 SVGAGI. After removal of 6 bases from V and 2 bases from J, the junction contained 10 bases not matched to a gene. This CDR3 has 15 residues.

The chain employs TRBV7-3 and TRBJ2-2; 8 nucleotides align to TRBD1. The CDR3 extends over 18 amino acids. Germline V lookup: CDR1 SGHTA, CDR2 FQGTGA. After removal of 2 bases from V and 5 bases from J, the junction contained 13 bases not matched to a gene. CDR3 DNA: TGTGCCAGCAGCTTACACTTCGACCGGACAGGGAGGACCGGGGAGCTGTTTTTT. Protein product: CASSLHFDRTGRTGELFF. Full variable domain (outside the CDR3, taken from reference TRBV7-3 and TRBJ2-2): GAGVSQTPSNKVTEKGKYVELRCDPISGHTALYWYRQSLGQGPEFLIYFQGTGAADDSGLPNDRFFAVRPEGSVSTLKIQRTERGDSAVYLCASSLHFDRTGRTGELFFGEGSRLTVL.

The chain couples TRBV7-3 to TRBJ2-7; 7 bases fit TRBD2. The CDR3 consists of 15 residues. Germline-derived CDR1 and CDR2 are SGHTA and FQGTGA. The V segment lost 6 bases and the J segment 0 bases; nucleotides outside the gene matches: 8. CDR3 amino acids: CASSEIGRNSYEQYF. The CDR3 bases are TGTGCCAGCAGTGAAATCGGGAGGAACTCCTACGAGCAGTACTTC.

This clone was counted a single time. V usage is TRBV7-8 and J usage is TRBJ2-1; 10 nucleotides align to TRBD2. The trim removed 4 bases at V and 8 bases at J, leaving 14 bases unmatched. CDR1 is SGHVS, CDR2 FQNEAQ, per germline. The CDR3 has 17 residues. CDR3 DNA sequence: TGTGCCAGCAGCTCGAACTTAGCGGGAGGACATGGGGATGAGCAGTTCTTC. Translating gives CASSSNLAGGHGDEQFF.

The rearrangement joins TRBV25-1 to TRBJ1-4; D is perhaps TRBD1 (6 bases). Trimming cost V 8 bases and J 11 bases, with 12 bases left between them. This CDR3 has 11 amino acids. The germline CDR1 and CDR2 sequences are MGHDK and SYGVNS. The CDR3 spells CASGRDRKLFF. The DNA of the CDR3 is TGTGCCAGCGGTAGAGACAGGAAACTGTTTTTT.

The gene calls are TRBV11-2 and TRBJ1-1; D call uncertain. V was cut by 3 bases and J by 1 base, with 9 bases left in between. The germline CDR1 and CDR2 sequences are SGHAT and FQNNGV. The CDR3 is 14 residues long. CDR3 in DNA: TGTGCCAGCAGCTTTTTCCGGACGAACACTGAAGCTTTCTTT. Translating gives CASSFFRTNTEAFF.

This clone was found a few times. The chain employs TRBV3-1 (or the pseudogene TRBV3-2) and TRBJ2-2; D perhaps matches TRBD1 (5 bases). V was cut by 1 base and J by 9 bases, with 6 bases left in between. The CDR3 runs 12 residues. Germline-derived CDR1 and CDR2 are LGHDT and YNNKEL (reference sequence). The CDR3, as DNA: TGTGCCAGCAGCCAAGCAGGGAGGGAGCTGTTTTTT. This gives the protein CASSQAGRELFF.

The chain couples TRBV5-1 to TRBJ1-1; D ambiguous. This CDR3 contains 13 residues. V shed 1 base and J shed 1 base, with 5 bases lying between them. Germline values: CDR1 SGHRS, CDR2 YFSETQ. For the CDR3, the DNA is TGCGCCAGCAGCTTGAGGGCGAACACTGAAGCTTTCTTT. Its protein product is CASSLRANTEAFF. The full variable domain, its missing parts supplied by reference TRBV5-1 and TRBJ1-1, is KAGVTQTPRYLIKTRGQQVTLSCSPISGHRSVSWYQQTPGQGLQFLFEYFSETQRNKGNFPGRFSGRQFSNSRSEMNVSTLELGDSALYLCASSLRANTEAFFGQGTRLTVV.

This clone was picked up a small number of times. This chain connects TRBV7-9 to TRBJ2-1; TRBD2 matches 9 bases. From germline, CDR1 is SEHNR and CDR2 FQNEAQ (reference sequence). This CDR3 is 15 amino acids long. The V and J ends lost 5 bases and 7 bases, in that order; junction bases with no gene match: 9. CDR3 DNA sequence: TGTGCCAGCAGCACAACTAGCGGGCCCGGTAATGAGCAGTTCTTC. Translated, it gives CASSTTSGPGNEQFF.

This clone has a handful of counts. The rearrangement joins TRBV9 to TRBJ1-2, with D perhaps TRBD1 (6 bases). V was cut by 0 bases and J by 7 bases, with 13 bases left in between. The CDR3 has 14 amino acids. Germline V gene lookup returns CDR1 SGDLS and CDR2 YYNGEE. CDR3 loop: CASSVEAGEGGYTF. The CDR3 coding sequence is TGTGCCAGCAGCGTAGAGGCAGGGGAGGGTGGCTACACCTTC.

The chain joins TRBV5-1 to TRBJ1-2; 8 bases fit TRBD1. Germline V lookup: CDR1 SGHRS, CDR2 YFSETQ. With 2 bases clipped from V and 10 bases from J, the junction kept 13 bases outside the gene matches. This CDR3 contains 15 residues. The CDR3 here is CASSFGDRGPEDYTF. CDR3 DNA sequence: TGCGCCAGCAGCTTCGGTGACAGGGGCCCGGAGGACTACACCTTC.

The V and J genes are TRBV24-1 and TRBJ2-1, with 8 nucleotides matching TRBD2. Germline CDR1 is KGHDR and CDR2 is SFDVKD. V lost 0 bases and J lost 5; bases outside the gene matches: 5. The CDR3 has 16 residues. The CDR3 region has the DNA TGTGCCACCAGTGATTTGTTTAGCGGGGCTAACAATGAGCAGTTCTTC. It codes for CATSDLFSGANNEQFF.

The chain joins TRBV21-1 to TRBJ2-7; the listed D gene, TRBD2, was not tested against the DNA. TRBV21-1 is reported as a pseudogene. The length of the CDR3 is 13 residues. CDR3 in amino acids: CASSKGGYDEQYF. CDR3 nucleotides: TGTGCCAGCAGCAAGGGCGGGTATGACGAGCAGTACTTC.

This rearrangement joins TRBV6-5 to TRBJ1-3, with D hard to call. Germline V CDR1 and CDR2: MNHEY, SVGAGI. V lost 5 bases to trimming and J lost 0 bases, with 5 bases between them. The CDR3 has 13 residues. The CDR3 is CASSMLSGNTIYF. Written as DNA, the CDR3 is TGTGCCAGCAGTATGCTCTCTGGAAACACCATATATTTT.

This chain connects TRBV19 to TRBJ1-2; 7 bases fit TRBD1. Germline-derived CDR1 and CDR2 are LNHDA and SQIVND (reference sequence). The CDR3 contains 13 residues. V shed 6 bases and J 8 bases; nucleotides not matched to a gene: 9. The CDR3 sequence is CASRQGTVYGYTF. The CDR3, as DNA: TGTGCCAGTAGACAGGGGACGGTTTACGGCTACACCTTC.

The rearrangement uses TRBV5-4 and TRBJ1-1; D might be TRBD1 (6 bases). This CDR3 region has 16 residues. Germline V gene sequence: CDR1 SGHNT, CDR2 YYREEE (reference sequence). Trimming removed 4 bases at V and 7 bases at J, with 23 bases between. The CDR3 DNA reads TGTGCCAGCAGCCCCGGTGGGGGCCGAGGGGAGAGTGAAGCTTTCTTT. This translates into CASSPGGGRGESEAFF. The entire variable domain, with the rest obtained from reference TRBV5-4 and TRBJ1-1, is as follows: ETGVTQSPTHLIKTRGQQVTLRCSSQSGHNTVSWYQQALGQGPQFIFQYYREEENGRGNFPPRFSGLQFPNYSSELNVNALELDDSALYLCASSPGGGRGESEAFFGQGTRLTVV.

V and J are TRBV24-1 and TRBJ2-5; D call uncertain. This CDR3 spans 12 amino acids. V lost 7 bases and J lost 4, with 9 bases in between. The germline CDR1 and CDR2 sequences are KGHDR and SFDVKD. The CDR3 loop is CATRGNRETQYF. CDR3 DNA sequence: TGTGCCACCAGAGGGAACAGAGAGACCCAGTACTTC.

This rearrangement joins TRBV24-1 to TRBJ1-6; D gene ambiguous. V lost 3 bases to trimming and J lost 0 bases, with 20 bases between them. The CDR3 runs 20 residues. CDR1 and CDR2 from the germline V gene are KGHDR and SFDVKD. The CDR3 sequence is CATSDLSWVAVSSYNSPLHF. The CDR3 DNA is TGTGCCACCAGTGATCTGTCGTGGGTCGCGGTAAGCTCCTATAATTCACCCCTCCACTTT.